The rows below give T cell receptor beta chains drawn from one sample of a study of PD-L1 blockade in urothelial cancer. Data came from immunoSEQ multiplex PCR; TCRdb stores just in-frame clones and leaves some out. The table has about 130,000 clones, 86% seen once; the top ten hold 2% to 3%. The specimen was PBMCs, collected around atezolizumab (anti-PD-L1) treatment. The receptors originated from a man aged 50-60 years with urothelial cancer. CDR3s include the opening cysteine and the closing phenylalanine or tryptophan. The D gene is left open where the match is weak. Not every row has a clone size; where given, it reads once, few, many or a size class.

D gene: TRBD1
V gene: TRBV5-1
clone size: NA
CDR3 length: 14
J gene: TRBJ1-1
CDR3 DNA: TGCGCCAGCAGCTTACAGGGGTCGAACACTGAAGCTTTCTTT
CDR3 protein: CASSLQGSNTEAFF

D gene: TRBD2
V gene: TRBV5-1
clone size: NA
CDR3 length: 15
J gene: TRBJ2-3
CDR3 DNA: TGCGCCAGCAGCAAGACTAGCGGGAGCAGAGATACGCAGTATTTT
CDR3 protein: CASSKTSGSRDTQYF

D gene: NA
V gene: TRBV19
clone size: few
CDR3 length: 14
J gene: TRBJ1-5
CDR3 DNA: TGTGCCACACAAATAGGCGGGAGTAATCAGCCCCAGCATTTT
CDR3 protein: CATQIGGSNQPQHF

D gene: TRBD2
V gene: TRBV11-2
clone size: NA
CDR3 length: 14
J gene: TRBJ2-1
CDR3 DNA: TGTGCCAGCAGCTTAGAGCGGGAGCCAAATGAGCAGTTCTTC
CDR3 protein: CASSLEREPNEQFF

D gene: TRBD1
V gene: TRBV14
clone size: NA
CDR3 length: 17
J gene: TRBJ2-1
CDR3 DNA: TGTGCCAGCAGCCAATTCACGTTCAGGACAGGGGTCGATGAGCAGTTCTTC
CDR3 protein: CASSQFTFRTGVDEQFF

D gene: NA
V gene: TRBV5-4
clone size: NA
CDR3 length: 15
J gene: TRBJ1-2
CDR3 DNA: TGTGCCAGCAGCTTATCGGGTGGTGGTAACTATGGCTACACCTTC
CDR3 protein: CASSLSGGGNYGYTF

D gene: NA
V gene: TRBV9
clone size: NA
CDR3 length: 15
J gene: TRBJ1-1
CDR3 DNA: TGTGCCAGCAGCGTGGCGGGTGAGGGTGACACTGAAGCTTTCTTT
CDR3 protein: CASSVAGEGDTEAFF

D gene: NA
V gene: TRBV7-2
clone size: NA
CDR3 length: 18
J gene: TRBJ2-6
CDR3 DNA: TGTGCCAGCAGCTCACTGGGGGGTATACCCACTGGGGCCAACGTCCTGACTTTC
CDR3 protein: CASSSLGGIPTGANVLTF

D gene: TRBD2
V gene: TRBV19
clone size: NA
CDR3 length: 14
J gene: TRBJ2-5
CDR3 DNA: TGTGCCAGTAGTACGGGACTAGCGGGGGAGACCCAGTACTTC
CDR3 protein: CASSTGLAGETQYF

D gene: NA
V gene: TRBV7-9
clone size: NA
CDR3 length: 14
J gene: TRBJ1-5
CDR3 DNA: TGTGCCAGCAGTCCAGGGTTGAATAATCAGCCCCAGCATTTT
CDR3 protein: CASSPGLNNQPQHF

D gene: NA
V gene: TRBV29-1
clone size: NA
CDR3 length: 14
J gene: TRBJ1-4
CDR3 DNA: TGCAGCGTTGGCTGGGGGGGCCGGAATGAAAAACTGTTTTTT
CDR3 protein: CSVGWGGRNEKLFF

D gene: TRBD1
V gene: TRBV6-1
clone size: NA
CDR3 length: 14
J gene: TRBJ1-4
CDR3 DNA: TGTGCCAGCAGTCTGGACAGGCTTAATGAAAAACTGTTTTTT
CDR3 protein: CASSLDRLNEKLFF

D gene: NA
V gene: TRBV5-6
clone size: few
CDR3 length: 13
J gene: TRBJ1-2
CDR3 DNA: TGTGCCAGCAGCTTTGACAATCGATATGGCTACACCTTC
CDR3 protein: CASSFDNRYGYTF

D gene: TRBD1
V gene: TRBV7-3
clone size: many
CDR3 length: 17
J gene: TRBJ2-1
CDR3 DNA: TGTGCCAGCAGCTTAGACGCCCCGGGACAGGTATACAATGAGCAGTTCTTC
CDR3 protein: CASSLDAPGQVYNEQFF

D gene: NA
V gene: TRBV5-1
clone size: NA
CDR3 length: 14
J gene: TRBJ1-1
CDR3 DNA: TGCGCCAGCAGCTTGGTGCTAGAGAACACTGAAGCTTTCTTT
CDR3 protein: CASSLVLENTEAFF

D gene: TRBD1
V gene: TRBV19
clone size: NA
CDR3 length: 16
J gene: TRBJ1-5
CDR3 DNA: TGTGCCAGTAGGGATGCAGGGGGATATAGCAATCAGCCCCAGCATTTT
CDR3 protein: CASRDAGGYSNQPQHF

D gene: TRBD1
V gene: TRBV19
clone size: NA
CDR3 length: 15
J gene: TRBJ1-4
CDR3 DNA: TGTGCCAGTAGTCCCCGGGACAGAGGTAATGAAAAACTGTTTTTT
CDR3 protein: CASSPRDRGNEKLFF

D gene: NA
V gene: TRBV2
clone size: NA
CDR3 length: 15
J gene: TRBJ1-1
CDR3 DNA: TGTGCCAGCAAACTGGCCCTTGTACAGGGCACTGAAGCTTTCTTT
CDR3 protein: CASKLALVQGTEAFF

D gene: NA
V gene: TRBV18
clone size: NA
CDR3 length: 16
J gene: TRBJ2-1
CDR3 DNA: TGTGCCAGCTCCCCAAGGGGGGCTAGCGGTTACAATGAGCAGTTCTTC
CDR3 protein: CASSPRGASGYNEQFF

D gene: NA
V gene: TRBV9
clone size: once
CDR3 length: 12
J gene: TRBJ2-3
CDR3 DNA: TGTGCCAGCAGCTCAGTAACAGATACGCAGTATTTT
CDR3 protein: CASSSVTDTQYF

D gene: NA
V gene: TRBV7-2
clone size: NA
CDR3 length: 14
J gene: TRBJ2-7
CDR3 DNA: TGTGCCAGCAGCTTAAGGGAAACAGGGTACGAGCAGTACTTC
CDR3 protein: CASSLRETGYEQYF

D gene: NA
V gene: TRBV25-1
clone size: NA
CDR3 length: 16
J gene: TRBJ2-2
CDR3 DNA: TGTGCCAGCAGTGAATGGGGCGGAGAGAACACCGGGGAGCTGTTTTTT
CDR3 protein: CASSEWGGENTGELFF

D gene: TRBD1
V gene: TRBV7-6
clone size: once
CDR3 length: 16
J gene: TRBJ2-2
CDR3 DNA: TGTGCCAGCAGCCTCTGGACAGGGCGGAACACCGGGGAGCTGTTTTTT
CDR3 protein: CASSLWTGRNTGELFF

D gene: NA
V gene: TRBV9
clone size: once
CDR3 length: 15
J gene: TRBJ1-3
CDR3 DNA: TGTGCCAGCAGCGACTCGTACAGGGTTGGAAACACCATATATTTT
CDR3 protein: CASSDSYRVGNTIYF

D gene: NA
V gene: TRBV10-3
clone size: NA
CDR3 length: 14
J gene: TRBJ2-3
CDR3 DNA: TGTGCCATCCGCGAGAGGTCTAGCACAGATACGCAGTATTTT
CDR3 protein: CAIRERSSTDTQYF

D gene: TRBD1
V gene: TRBV5-1
clone size: NA
CDR3 length: 18
J gene: TRBJ1-4
CDR3 DNA: TGCGCCAGCAGCGCTGGCCCGGGACAGGGGAATACTAATGAAAAACTGTTTTTT
CDR3 protein: CASSAGPGQGNTNEKLFF

D gene: NA
V gene: TRBV10-3
clone size: NA
CDR3 length: 13
J gene: TRBJ1-1
CDR3 DNA: TGTGCCATCAGTGATGGCGGGGGGGCGCGTGCTTTCTTT
CDR3 protein: CAISDGGGARAFF

D gene: TRBD1
V gene: TRBV6-5
clone size: NA
CDR3 length: 12
J gene: TRBJ1-1
CDR3 DNA: TGTGCCAGCAGGGACAGGGGCACTGAAGCTTTCTTT
CDR3 protein: CASRDRGTEAFF

D gene: NA
V gene: TRBV4-2
clone size: NA
CDR3 length: 14
J gene: TRBJ1-2
CDR3 DNA: TGTGCCAGCAGCCAAGTTAGCGCTGAGTATGGCTACACCTTC
CDR3 protein: CASSQVSAEYGYTF

D gene: TRBD1
V gene: TRBV28
clone size: NA
CDR3 length: 14
J gene: TRBJ2-1
CDR3 DNA: TGTGCCAGTAGACCAGGGGGATCCTACAATGAGCAGTTCTTC
CDR3 protein: CASRPGGSYNEQFF

D gene: TRBD1
V gene: TRBV5-1
clone size: NA
CDR3 length: 15
J gene: TRBJ1-1
CDR3 DNA: TGCGCCAGCAGCTTGCATTCGGGACAGGGGGCCGAAGCTTTCTTT
CDR3 protein: CASSLHSGQGAEAFF

D gene: NA
V gene: TRBV7-2
clone size: NA
CDR3 length: 13
J gene: TRBJ1-2
CDR3 DNA: TGTGCCAGCAGCTTGACAGTGGACTATGGCTACACCTTC
CDR3 protein: CASSLTVDYGYTF

D gene: NA
V gene: TRBV18
clone size: NA
CDR3 length: 13
J gene: TRBJ2-1
CDR3 DNA: TGTGCCAGCTCACCGGGCAGGGGCAATGAGCAGTTCTTC
CDR3 protein: CASSPGRGNEQFF

D gene: NA
V gene: TRBV4-1
clone size: few
CDR3 length: 11
J gene: TRBJ2-1
CDR3 DNA: TGCGCCAGCAGCTCTTACAATGAGCAGTTCTTC
CDR3 protein: CASSSYNEQFF

D gene: TRBD2
V gene: TRBV9
clone size: NA
CDR3 length: 15
J gene: TRBJ2-2
CDR3 DNA: TGTGCCAGCAGCCCTAGCGGGAGAGTCACCGGGGAGCTGTTTTTT
CDR3 protein: CASSPSGRVTGELFF

D gene: TRBD1
V gene: TRBV7-8
clone size: NA
CDR3 length: 14
J gene: TRBJ2-1
CDR3 DNA: TGTGCCAGCAGTCCGGGACAGACATACAATGAGCAGTTCTTC
CDR3 protein: CASSPGQTYNEQFF

D gene: NA
V gene: TRBV5-8
clone size: NA
CDR3 length: 13
J gene: TRBJ2-2
CDR3 DNA: TGTGCCAGCAGCTTGGTGGGGAGCGGGGAGCTGTTTTTT
CDR3 protein: CASSLVGSGELFF

D gene: TRBD1
V gene: TRBV5-6
clone size: NA
CDR3 length: 14
J gene: TRBJ1-1
CDR3 DNA: TGTGCCAGCAGCTTGGGACAGGGAGGTACTGAAGCTTTCTTT
CDR3 protein: CASSLGQGGTEAFF

D gene: NA
V gene: TRBV7-3
clone size: NA
CDR3 length: 13
J gene: TRBJ1-5
CDR3 DNA: TGTGCCAGCAGCTTAAAAGCGGATCAGCCCCAGCATTTT
CDR3 protein: CASSLKADQPQHF

D gene: NA
V gene: TRBV9
clone size: NA
CDR3 length: 15
J gene: TRBJ2-5
CDR3 DNA: TGTGCCAGCAGCGTAGGTACAGGGAATCGGGAGACCCAGTACTTC
CDR3 protein: CASSVGTGNRETQYF

D gene: TRBD2
V gene: TRBV9
clone size: NA
CDR3 length: 16
J gene: TRBJ2-5
CDR3 DNA: TGTGCCAGCAGCGTAGGCGGGAGCGACGTCAGGGAGACCCAGTACTTC
CDR3 protein: CASSVGGSDVRETQYF

D gene: NA
V gene: TRBV27
clone size: few
CDR3 length: 15
J gene: TRBJ2-1
CDR3 DNA: TGTGCCAGCAGTTCGGACAGCTTCTCCTACAATGAGCAGTTCTTC
CDR3 protein: CASSSDSFSYNEQFF

D gene: TRBD2
V gene: TRBV5-4
clone size: once
CDR3 length: 16
J gene: TRBJ2-1
CDR3 DNA: TGTGCCAGCAGCGCACAGGGACTAGCGGGGTTCAATGAGCAGTTCTTC
CDR3 protein: CASSAQGLAGFNEQFF